The clone carrying this TCR beta chain turned up a few times. This sample was taken from a study of T-cell reconstitution after alpha-beta-depleted transplantation in children. V lost 3 bases to trimming and J lost 10 bases; unmatched junction nucleotides: 8. Germline CDR1 is ENHRY and CDR2 is SYGVKD. The CDR3 runs 15 residues. Unique molecular identifiers were incorporated into the prepared TCRbeta library. Each CDR3 protein gets one entry after TCRdb re-called the PCR reads with MiXCR. Among about a million distinct CDR3 sequences listed, less than 30% were seen once. The TCR sequence derives from a boy younger than two who had a stem cell transplant for SCID, so the T cells may come from the graft donor. The chain combines TRBV10-3 with TRBJ2-1; 11 bases align to TRBD2. Here the sequenced sample was PBMCs, mostly from graft donor cells, taken 360 days after TCRalphabeta/CD19-depleted stem cell transplant. Here the CDR3 reads CAISEGVAGGREQFF. The CDR3 region has the DNA TGTGCCATCAGTGAAGGGGTAGCGGGGGGGCGGGAGCAGTTCTTC.